A selection of T cell receptor beta chains follows, all from one sample in a study of control samples from healthy donors and cancer patients. Some clones are missing from TCRdb's copy, which holds only in-frame ones; the method was immunoSEQ multiplex PCR. The sample lists about 47,000 clones; about 80% were seen once. The sample comprised blood. The source is a man between 65 and 79 years old in good health. Each CDR3 is given with its conserved first and last residue. A D gene is named only where the DNA matches it firmly. Size is omitted from some rows. Given values are once, few, many or a class for expanded clones.

>TRBD1|TRBV19|NA|TRBJ1-5
TGTGCCAGTAGTACACAGGGGGATCAGCCCCAGCATTTT
CASSTQGDQPQHF
>NA|TRBV5-1|NA|TRBJ1-6
TGCGCCAGCAGCTTGGAGGGTGGCGCGTATAATTCACCCCTCCACTTT
CASSLEGGAYNSPLHF
>TRBD1|TRBV16|NA|TRBJ1-2
TGTGCCAGCAGCCAATCCGGACAGGGGGCTGAAGGCTACACCTTC
CASSQSGQGAEGYTF
>NA|TRBV18|NA|TRBJ2-1
TGTGCCAGCTCCGGCAGGCGAGACTCCTACAATGAGCAGTTCTTC
CASSGRRDSYNEQFF
>TRBD1|TRBV6-5|NA|TRBJ1-2
TGTGCCAGCACCACAGGGGGCGCGGGCTATGGCTACACCTTC
CASTTGGAGYGYTF
>NA|TRBV6-6|NA|TRBJ1-5
TGTGCCAGCAGTAGCCAGCAGGGACTTAGCAATCAGCCCCAGCATTTT
CASSSQQGLSNQPQHF
>NA|TRBV19|NA|TRBJ2-7
TGTGCCAGTAGTTCCTCGGTAACCTCCTACGAGCAGTACTTC
CASSSSVTSYEQYF
>TRBD2|TRBV7-6|NA|TRBJ2-1
TGTGCCAGCAGTTCTCTAGCGGGAGGGGGGGTATACAATGAGCAGTTCTTC
CASSSLAGGGVYNEQFF
>TRBD1|TRBV18|NA|TRBJ1-4
TGTGCCAGCTCACCACGGCCGACTCGGGACAGGGGTAATGAAAAACTGTTTTTT
CASSPRPTRDRGNEKLFF
>NA|TRBV5-1|NA|TRBJ2-2
TGCGCCAGCAGCGCGACGGGACTCTCGGCTAGGGAGCTGTTTTTT
CASSATGLSARELFF
>NA|TRBV7-6|NA|TRBJ2-2
TGTGCCAGCAGCCCCCAGACCGGGCGCGGGGAGCTGTTTTTT
CASSPQTGRGELFF
>NA|TRBV5-6|NA|TRBJ1-1
TGTGCCAGCAGCTTGATTCTGGGGGTCACTGAAGCTTTCTTT
CASSLILGVTEAFF
>NA|TRBV12-3/TRBV12-4|NA|TRBJ1-1
TGTGCCAGCAGCCCCAGGTTCACTGAAGCTTTCTTT
CASSPRFTEAFF
>TRBD2|TRBV15|NA|TRBJ2-1
TGTGCCACCAGCAGAGGTAGCGGGGGGACTTCCTACAATGAGCAGTTCTTC
CATSRGSGGTSYNEQFF
>NA|TRBV5-1|NA|TRBJ2-6
TGCGCCAGCAGCTTGGTTGGGGGGCGGGAAGGGGCCAACGTCCTGACTTTC
CASSLVGGREGANVLTF
>NA|TRBV28|NA|TRBJ2-7
TGTGCCAGCAGTTTTTACTACGGGGACACGACCTACGAGCAGTACTTC
CASSFYYGDTTYEQYF
>NA|TRBV6-1|NA|TRBJ2-7
TGTGCCAGCAGTGTACTCGGGAACTCCCTCTCCTACGAGCAGTACTTC
CASSVLGNSLSYEQYF
>NA|TRBV2|NA|TRBJ1-2
TGTGCCAGCAGTGACCGAGGTTGGAGGAACACCTTC
CASSDRGWRNTF
>NA|TRBV18|NA|TRBJ1-5
TGTGCCAGCTCCCCGGTAGATAGCAATCAGCCCCAGCATTTT
CASSPVDSNQPQHF
>NA|TRBV27|NA|TRBJ2-1
TGTGCCAGCAGTTTATCGCGGGACTCAGGGGGGCAGTTCTTC
CASSLSRDSGGQFF
>NA|TRBV5-1|NA|TRBJ2-3
TGCGCCAGCAGCTTCCTCATTTCTAGAGGGAGCACAGATACGCAGTATTTT
CASSFLISRGSTDTQYF
>TRBD1|TRBV6-5|NA|TRBJ2-3
TGTGCCAGCAACCTACAGGGGAAGGATACGCAGTATTTT
CASNLQGKDTQYF
>NA|TRBV4-2|once|TRBJ1-4
TGTGCCAGCAGCCAGGGGCCCGCAGGGTCTATATGGGAAAAACTGTTTTTT
CASSQGPAGSIWEKLFF
>TRBD2|TRBV7-8|few|TRBJ2-5
TGTGCCAGCAGCCCCTTAATTCTCCTAGCGGGGGGGCCTACTCGGCAAGAGACCCAGTACTTC
CASSPLILLAGGPTRQETQYF
>TRBD1|TRBV24-1|NA|TRBJ1-4
TGTGCCACCAGTGATAGCGGACAGGGAAATGAAAAACTGTTTTTT
CATSDSGQGNEKLFF
>TRBD1|TRBV9|once|TRBJ2-7
TGTGCCAGCAGCGTAGCGGGACAGATAATGGACGAGCAGTACTTC
CASSVAGQIMDEQYF
>TRBD2|TRBV20-1|once|TRBJ2-5
TGCAGTGCTAGTTCTAGCGGGAGGGACCAAGAGACCCAGTACTTC
CSASSSGRDQETQYF
>NA|TRBV15|NA|TRBJ2-5
TGTGCCACCAGCAGGCGGCAGGGGGAGACCCAGTACTTC
CATSRRQGETQYF
>NA|TRBV28|NA|TRBJ2-7
TGTGCCAGCAGTTTGTGGCGACAGGAACCCACCTACGAGCAGTACTTC
CASSLWRQEPTYEQYF
>NA|TRBV28|NA|TRBJ2-3
TGTGCCAGCAAGGGGGGCCCACCCACAGATACGCAGTATTTT
CASKGGPPTDTQYF
>TRBD1|TRBV11-2|NA|TRBJ2-2
TGTGCCAGCAGCCCGGACAGGGTATCGGGGGAGCTGTTTTTT
CASSPDRVSGELFF
>NA|TRBV3-1/TRBV3-2|NA|TRBJ1-5
TGTGCCAGCAGCCAAGGGGGGGGTTTTTATCAGCCCCAGCATTTT
CASSQGGGFYQPQHF
>TRBD1|TRBV4-1|NA|TRBJ1-1
TGCGCCAGCAGCCAAGGCAGACAGGGGGTGCCTGAAGCTTTCTTT
CASSQGRQGVPEAFF
>NA|TRBV2|NA|TRBJ2-4
TGTGCCAGCAGTGAATTGGGGGTCGGGTCTTACGGGGACATTCAGTACTTC
CASSELGVGSYGDIQYF
>NA|TRBV7-9|NA|TRBJ1-4
TGTGCCAGCAGCCCAACTCCTTGGGGAAAACTGTTTTTT
CASSPTPWGKLFF
>NA|TRBV6-5|few|TRBJ1-5
TGTGCCAGCAGGGCTTTTAGCAATCAGCCCCAGCATTTT
CASRAFSNQPQHF
>NA|TRBV24-1|NA|TRBJ2-7
TGTGCCACCAGTGACGAAAGCAGCGAGCAGTACTTC
CATSDESSEQYF
>TRBD1|TRBV3-1/TRBV3-2|NA|TRBJ1-6
TGTGCCAGCAGCCAAGATCCCCTACAGGGGAGAACCTATAATTCACCCCTCCACTTT
CASSQDPLQGRTYNSPLHF
>NA|TRBV19|NA|TRBJ1-1
TGTGCCAGTAGTATGTCGGGGGGGGTTGAAGCTTTCTTT
CASSMSGGVEAFF
>TRBD2|TRBV27|NA|TRBJ2-3
TGTGCCAGCAGCCGACCCTCCGGGAGGGCCACAGATACGCAGTATTTT
CASSRPSGRATDTQYF
>TRBD2|TRBV12-5|NA|TRBJ2-1
TGTGCTAGTGGTTTGCTGATGGGAGGGGCTGAGCAGTTCTTC
CASGLLMGGAEQFF
>TRBD2|TRBV19|NA|TRBJ2-1
TGTGCCAGTAGTGTCAGCGGGAGTGGCGATGAGCAGTTCTTC
CASSVSGSGDEQFF
>TRBD1|TRBV18|NA|TRBJ1-6
TGTGCCAGCTCACCTCGACAGGGTCGGATGAACGGATCACCCCTCCACTTT
CASSPRQGRMNGSPLHF
>NA|TRBV5-1|NA|TRBJ1-2
TGCGCCAGCAGCTTCGTACAGGGCGCGAACTATGGCTACACCTTC
CASSFVQGANYGYTF
>NA|TRBV28|NA|TRBJ1-5
TGTGCCAGCAGTTTACTCAACAATCAGCCCCAGCATTTT
CASSLLNNQPQHF
>NA|TRBV20-1|NA|TRBJ1-2
TGCAGTCCCTGGACCTATAATGGCTACACCTTC
CSPWTYNGYTF
>NA|TRBV4-2|NA|TRBJ1-1
TGTGCCAGCAGCCAAGATGGAACCCCCGGGACTGAAGCTTTCTTT
CASSQDGTPGTEAFF
>NA|TRBV3-1/TRBV3-2|NA|TRBJ1-2
TGTGCCAGCAGGCAACCGAACGGGGGCGGCTACACCTTC
CASRQPNGGGYTF
>TRBD1|TRBV2|NA|TRBJ2-7
TGTGCCAGCACCGGGACAGGTTCCTACGAGCAGTACTTC
CASTGTGSYEQYF
>NA|TRBV7-2|NA|TRBJ2-5
TGTGCCAGCAGCTTAGGAGTGGAGACCCAGTACTTC
CASSLGVETQYF
>NA|TRBV18|NA|TRBJ2-3
TGTGCCAGCTCACCACTTCAGGGGAGAACAGATACGCAGTATTTT
CASSPLQGRTDTQYF
>TRBD2|TRBV24-1|NA|TRBJ2-3
TGTGCCACCAGTGCCGCGGGAGGGGTAGATACGCAGTATTTT
CATSAAGGVDTQYF
>NA|TRBV18|NA|TRBJ2-3
TGTGCCACCCCACCGGAGGCAGCGAAGGTGGCGGATACGCAGTATTTT
CATPPEAAKVADTQYF
>NA|TRBV11-3|once|TRBJ2-1
TGTGCCAGCAGCTTAGGGGGGGACAGTTTGGAGCAGTTCTTC
CASSLGGDSLEQFF